This T cell receptor beta chain derives from a study of glioma-infiltrating T cells. Many counts were recorded for this clonotype. The iRepertoire nested amplicon-rescue multiplex PCR amplified TCR alpha and beta CDR3s from RNA. Tissue mRNA or PBMC total RNA, 100-400 ng, went into one-step reverse transcription and amplification. TCRdb itself ran the multiplex PCR reads through MiXCR, one entry per CDR3 protein. There are around 120,000 distinct CDR3 sequences in the sample; about 25% occur only once, and 25% to 30% lies in the top ten. CDR3 length: 13 residues. V was clipped by 3 bases and J by 1 base, with 7 bases between them. The germline gives CDR1 DFQATT, CDR2 SNEGSKA (reference sequence).

Sequencing used glioma tissue, nonneoplastic brain tissue, or PBMCs (not recorded which). The TCR sequence derives from a human donor with low-grade glioma or glioblastoma, undergoing nonglioma brain surgery, or in good health (not recorded which). The chain links TRBV20-1 to TRBJ1-5; unclear D gene. The CDR3 region is CSASEGSNQPQHF. For the CDR3, the DNA is TGCAGTGCTAGCGAGGGAAGCAATCAGCCCCAGCATTTT.